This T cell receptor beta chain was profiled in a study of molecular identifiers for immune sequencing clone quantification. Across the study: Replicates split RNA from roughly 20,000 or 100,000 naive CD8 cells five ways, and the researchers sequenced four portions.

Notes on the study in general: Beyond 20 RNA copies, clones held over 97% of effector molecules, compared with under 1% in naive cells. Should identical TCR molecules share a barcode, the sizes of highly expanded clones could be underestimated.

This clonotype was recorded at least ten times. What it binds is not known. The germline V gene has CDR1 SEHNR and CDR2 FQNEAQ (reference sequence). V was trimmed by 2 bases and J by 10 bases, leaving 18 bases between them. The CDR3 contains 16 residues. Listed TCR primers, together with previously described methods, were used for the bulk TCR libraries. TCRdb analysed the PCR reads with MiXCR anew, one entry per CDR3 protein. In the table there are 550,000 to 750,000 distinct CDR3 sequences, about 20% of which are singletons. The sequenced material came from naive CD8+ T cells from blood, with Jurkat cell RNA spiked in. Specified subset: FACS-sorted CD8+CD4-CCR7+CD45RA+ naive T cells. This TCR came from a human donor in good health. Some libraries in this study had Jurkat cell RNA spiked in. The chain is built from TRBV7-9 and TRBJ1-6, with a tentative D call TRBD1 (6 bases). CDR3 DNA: TGTGCCAGCAGCTTATCCCCTATTACAGGGTCATCACCCCTCCACTTT. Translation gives CASSLSPITGSSPLHF.